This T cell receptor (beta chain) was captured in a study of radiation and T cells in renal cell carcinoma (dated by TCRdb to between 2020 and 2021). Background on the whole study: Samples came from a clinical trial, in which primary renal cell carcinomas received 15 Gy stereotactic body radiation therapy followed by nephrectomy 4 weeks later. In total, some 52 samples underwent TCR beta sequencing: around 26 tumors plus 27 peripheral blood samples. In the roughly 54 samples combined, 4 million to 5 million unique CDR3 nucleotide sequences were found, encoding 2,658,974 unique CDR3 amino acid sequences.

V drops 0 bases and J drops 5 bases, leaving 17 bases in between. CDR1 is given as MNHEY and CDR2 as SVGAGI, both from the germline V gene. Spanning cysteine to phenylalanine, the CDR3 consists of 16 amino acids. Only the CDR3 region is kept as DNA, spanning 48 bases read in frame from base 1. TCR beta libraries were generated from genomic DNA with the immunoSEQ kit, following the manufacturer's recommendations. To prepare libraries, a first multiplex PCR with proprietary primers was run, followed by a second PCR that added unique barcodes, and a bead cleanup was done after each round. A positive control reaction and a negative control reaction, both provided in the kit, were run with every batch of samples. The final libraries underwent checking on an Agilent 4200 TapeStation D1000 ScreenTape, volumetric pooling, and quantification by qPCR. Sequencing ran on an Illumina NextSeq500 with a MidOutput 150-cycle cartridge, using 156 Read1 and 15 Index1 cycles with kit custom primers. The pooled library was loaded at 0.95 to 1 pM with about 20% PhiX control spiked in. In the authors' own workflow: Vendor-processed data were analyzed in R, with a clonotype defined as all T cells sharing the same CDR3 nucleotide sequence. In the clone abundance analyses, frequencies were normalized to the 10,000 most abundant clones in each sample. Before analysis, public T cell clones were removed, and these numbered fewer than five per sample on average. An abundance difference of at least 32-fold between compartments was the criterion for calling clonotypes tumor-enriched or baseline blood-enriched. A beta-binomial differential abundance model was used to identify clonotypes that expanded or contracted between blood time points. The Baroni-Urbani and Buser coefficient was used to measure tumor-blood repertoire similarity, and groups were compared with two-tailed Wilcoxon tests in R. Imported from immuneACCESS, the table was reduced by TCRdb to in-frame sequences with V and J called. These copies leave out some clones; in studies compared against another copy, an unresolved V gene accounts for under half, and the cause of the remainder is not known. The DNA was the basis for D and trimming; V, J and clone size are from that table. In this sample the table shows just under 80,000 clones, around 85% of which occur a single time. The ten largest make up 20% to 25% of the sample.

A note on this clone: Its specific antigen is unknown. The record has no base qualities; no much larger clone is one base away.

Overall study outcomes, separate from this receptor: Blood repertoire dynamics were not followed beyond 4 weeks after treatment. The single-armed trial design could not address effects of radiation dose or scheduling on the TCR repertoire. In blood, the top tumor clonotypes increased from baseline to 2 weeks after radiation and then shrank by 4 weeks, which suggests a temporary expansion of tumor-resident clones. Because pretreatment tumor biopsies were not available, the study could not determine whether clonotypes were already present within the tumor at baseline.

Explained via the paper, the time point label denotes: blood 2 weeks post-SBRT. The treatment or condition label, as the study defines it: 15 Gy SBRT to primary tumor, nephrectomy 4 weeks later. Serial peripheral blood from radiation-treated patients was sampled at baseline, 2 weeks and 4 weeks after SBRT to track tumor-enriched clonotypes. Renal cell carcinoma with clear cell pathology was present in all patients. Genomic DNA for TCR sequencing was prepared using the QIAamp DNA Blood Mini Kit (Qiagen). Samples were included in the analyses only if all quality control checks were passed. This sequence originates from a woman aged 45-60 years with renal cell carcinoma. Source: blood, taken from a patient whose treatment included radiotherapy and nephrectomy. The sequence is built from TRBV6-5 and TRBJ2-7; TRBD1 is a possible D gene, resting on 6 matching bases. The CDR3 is CASSYSRSGVVNEQYF. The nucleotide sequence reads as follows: TGTGCCAGCAGTTACTCGCGGTCAGGGGTGGTCAACGAGCAGTACTTC.